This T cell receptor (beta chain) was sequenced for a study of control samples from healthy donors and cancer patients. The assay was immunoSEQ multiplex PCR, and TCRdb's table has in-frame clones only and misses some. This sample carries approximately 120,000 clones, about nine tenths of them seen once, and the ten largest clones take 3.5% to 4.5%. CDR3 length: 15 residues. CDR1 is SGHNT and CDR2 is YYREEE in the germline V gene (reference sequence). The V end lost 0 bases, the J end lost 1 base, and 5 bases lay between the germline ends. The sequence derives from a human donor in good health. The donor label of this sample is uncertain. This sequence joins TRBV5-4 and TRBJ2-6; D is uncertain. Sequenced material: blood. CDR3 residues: CASSLGQSGANVLTF. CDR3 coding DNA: TGTGCCAGCAGCTTGGGACAATCTGGGGCCAACGTCCTGACTTTC. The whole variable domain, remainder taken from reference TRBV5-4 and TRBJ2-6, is ETGVTQSPTHLIKTRGQQVTLRCSSQSGHNTVSWYQQALGQGPQFIFQYYREEENGRGNFPPRFSGLQFPNYSSELNVNALELDDSALYLCASSLGQSGANVLTFGAGSRLTVL.